One sample yielded the 25 T cell receptor beta chains listed below, sequenced in a study of blood T cell repertoires in COVID-19. Only in-frame clones appear in the TCRdb table, and some are missing; sequencing was by immunoSEQ multiplex PCR. This sample has under 350,000 clones, with around 86% found just once. The sample was PBMCs or T cells enriched from blood (not recorded which). Every receptor here comes from a woman aged 40 to 49 with acute COVID-19.

The rearrangement uses TRBV7-9 and TRBJ2-1; the D gene is possibly TRBD2 (5 bases). The V gene lost 3 bases and the J gene lost 6 bases, with 12 bases spanning the gap. Germline CDR1 reads SEHNR; CDR2 reads FQNEAQ (reference sequence). The CDR3 is 14 residues long. CDR3 coding DNA: TGTGCCAGCAGCTTGACTACGTCATCCAATGAGCAGTTCTTC. It codes for CASSLTTSSNEQFF.

V and J are TRBV23-1 and TRBJ1-2; tentatively, D is TRBD1 (6 bases). TRBV23-1 is an ORF; its function is uncertain. CDR3 size: 13 residues. Trimming removed 5 bases from V and 4 bases from J, with 11 bases in between. The CDR3 loop reads CASSDRRFYGYTF. CDR3 nucleotide sequence: TGCGCCAGCAGTGACAGGAGATTCTATGGCTACACCTTC.

The rearrangement links TRBV10-3 to TRBJ2-3; unclear D gene. The germline V gene has CDR1 ENHRY and CDR2 SYGVKD. This CDR3 has 14 amino acids. V shed 2 bases and J shed 2 bases, with 8 bases lying between them. CDR3 sequence (DNA): TGTGCCATCAGTGAGAGTGCGGTCACAGATACGCAGTATTTT. Translation: CAISESAVTDTQYF.

This chain uses TRBV7-2 with TRBJ1-1; 7 bases are shared with TRBD1. With V trimmed by 8 bases and J by 0 bases, 6 bases remained unmatched. The germline gives CDR1 SGHTA, CDR2 FQGNSA. The CDR3 runs 14 residues. The CDR3, as DNA: TGTGCCAGCGGAGCGACAGGGCTGAACACTGAAGCTTTCTTT. As protein: CASGATGLNTEAFF.

The genes are TRBV2 and TRBJ2-7; TRBD2 matches 8 bases. The CDR3 spans 15 residues. In germline, CDR1 is SNHLY, CDR2 FYNNEI. V gave up 6 bases and J gave up 2 bases; unmatched junction bases: 9. CDR3 region: CASRPASGSPYEQYF. In nucleotides, the CDR3 is TGTGCCAGCAGGCCGGCCAGCGGGAGCCCCTACGAGCAGTACTTC. Supplemented by reference TRBV2 and TRBJ2-7, the full variable domain reads EPEVTQTPSHQVTQMGQEVILRCVPISNHLYFYWYRQILGQKVEFLVSFYNNEISEKSEIFDDQFSVERPDGSNFTLKIRSTKLEDSAMYFCASRPASGSPYEQYFGPGTRLTVT.

This chain joins TRBV3-1 (or the pseudogene TRBV3-2) and TRBJ1-1, with D perhaps matching TRBD1 (5 bases). V was shortened by 4 bases and J by 2 bases, with 14 bases between the two germline ends. Per the germline V gene, CDR1 is LGHDT and CDR2 is YNNKEL (reference sequence). The CDR3 has 15 residues. As DNA, the CDR3 is TGTGCCAGCAGCCCGCGCATGGGGGGAAACACTGAAGCTTTCTTT. Translation gives CASSPRMGGNTEAFF.

This clone was recorded only once. This chain links TRBV7-2 with TRBJ2-7; 7 nucleotides line up with TRBD2. Germline CDR1 SGHTA, CDR2 FQGNSA. This CDR3 contains 15 residues. The V and J ends lost 3 bases and 2 bases, in that order; junction bases with no gene match: 7. The CDR3 protein is CASSFSWTRTYEQYF. The CDR3 bases are TGTGCCAGCAGCTTTAGTTGGACTAGAACCTACGAGCAGTACTTC.

CDR3 DNA sequence: TGTGCCAGCAGAAGAATCGGACAGTCGGATACGCAGTATTTT. This codes for CASRRIGQSDTQYF. The chain has TRBV6-5 and TRBJ2-3; tentative D call: TRBD1 (6 bases). Trimming pared 6 bases from V and 6 bases from J, leaving 16 bases between. The CDR3 loop spans 14 amino acids. In germline, CDR1 is MNHEY, CDR2 SVGAGI.

CDR3 amino acids: CASSMQGIIGEQFF. The CDR3 bases are TGTGCCAGTAGTATGCAGGGCATCATCGGTGAGCAGTTCTTC. The rearrangement uses TRBV19 and TRBJ2-1; TRBD1 might be the D (5 bases). The germline CDR1 and CDR2 sequences are LNHDA and SQIVND (reference sequence). V was pared by 3 bases and J by 9 bases, with 15 bases between. This CDR3 region has 14 residues.

V usage is TRBV9 and J usage is TRBJ2-7, with D hard to call. V was clipped by 0 bases and J by 3 bases, with 7 bases between them. This CDR3 comprises 13 residues. Germline lookup yields CDR1 SGDLS and CDR2 YYNGEE. The CDR3 DNA reads TGTGCCAGCAGCGTAGGTCCCCGCTACGAGCAGTACTTC. This encodes CASSVGPRYEQYF.

The chain couples TRBV7-3 to TRBJ2-1, with D possibly matching TRBD2 (6 bases). The ends were cut back, 5 bases at V and 9 bases at J, with 14 bases in the middle. Germline V lookup: CDR1 SGHTA, CDR2 FQGTGA. This CDR3 is built from 13 residues. In DNA form, the CDR3 reads TGTGCCAGCAGCCAGACTAGTGTTGGTGAGCAGTTCTTC. Residues: CASSQTSVGEQFF.

This sequence joins TRBV7-8 and TRBJ1-6, with 8 bases identical to TRBD1. Germline V CDR1 and CDR2: SGHVS, FQNEAQ. J gave up 8 bases and V 7 bases, and 7 bases lay outside the gene matches. CDR3 size: 14 residues. CDR3 region: CASNQAGGYSPLHF. The CDR3 DNA reads TGTGCCAGCAACCAGGCAGGGGGCTATTCACCCCTCCACTTT.

The chain combines TRBV19 with TRBJ1-4; TRBD1 might be the D (5 bases). The CDR3 covers 17 residues. The germline V gene encodes CDR1 LNHDA and CDR2 SQIVND (reference sequence). The V and J ends lost 6 bases and 0 bases respectively, with 17 bases between them. The CDR3 protein is CASRRRQSLATNEKLFF. Here the CDR3 DNA reads TGTGCCAGTAGACGAAGACAGTCACTTGCAACTAATGAAAAACTGTTTTTT.

The chain couples TRBV7-2 to TRBJ2-3; possible D gene TRBD2, 6 bases. CDR1 and CDR2 from the germline V gene are SGHTA and FQGNSA. Trimming removed 3 bases from V and 0 bases from J, with 10 bases in between. This CDR3 is 15 amino acids long. Here the CDR3 DNA reads TGTGCCAGCAGCTTTAGTGGGAGGAGCACAGATACGCAGTATTTT. Amino acid sequence: CASSFSGRSTDTQYF.

The chain couples TRBV5-1 to TRBJ2-3; D unresolved. CDR1 and CDR2 from the germline V gene are SGHRS and YFSETQ. The CDR3 sequence is 14 residues long. V dropped 4 bases and J dropped 0 bases, with 9 bases sitting between them. The CDR3 coding sequence is TGCGCCAGCAGCCCCGCGTCAAGCACAGATACGCAGTATTTT. It is translated as CASSPASSTDTQYF. The full variable domain, in which reference TRBV5-1 and TRBJ2-3 provide the parts outside the CDR3, is KAGVTQTPRYLIKTRGQQVTLSCSPISGHRSVSWYQQTPGQGLQFLFEYFSETQRNKGNFPGRFSGRQFSNSRSEMNVSTLELGDSALYLCASSPASSTDTQYFGPGTRLTVL.

The chain carries TRBV19 and TRBJ1-3; D call uncertain. The CDR3 loop spans 12 amino acids. Trimming took off 10 bases at V and 0 bases at J, with 7 bases between the two ends. CDR1 LNHDA and CDR2 SQIVND come from the germline V gene (reference sequence). CDR3 coding DNA: TGTGCCACCGGGAGCTCTGGAAACACCATATATTTT. Amino acids: CATGSSGNTIYF.

A few counts support this clone. The chain carries TRBV29-1 and TRBJ2-2; 8 bases fit TRBD2. Germline V gives CDR1 SQVTM, CDR2 ANQGSEA. Losses at the gene ends were 4 bases for V and 6 bases for J; bases not matched to a gene: 7. The CDR3 extends over 14 amino acids. The CDR3 protein is CSVVGTRSSGELFF. In DNA form, the CDR3 reads TGCAGCGTTGTTGGGACTAGGAGCTCCGGGGAGCTGTTTTTT.

This clone has just one count. The chain combines TRBV5-1 with TRBJ2-3; 14 bases line up with TRBD2. The CDR3 is 16 residues long. Per germline, CDR1 SGHRS and CDR2 YFSETQ. Trimming removed 4 bases from V and 3 bases from J; junction bases left unmatched: 4. The CDR3 sequence is CASSGGTSGRTDTQYF. CDR3 in DNA: TGCGCCAGCAGCGGAGGGACTAGCGGGAGAACAGATACGCAGTATTTT.

The genes are TRBV12-3 or TRBV12-4 and TRBJ1-2, with TRBD1 identical over 9 bases. The CDR3 length is 12 residues. The trim removed 8 bases at V and 5 bases at J, leaving 3 bases unmatched. This chain's CDR3 is CASETGGYGYTF. CDR3 nucleotides: TGTGCCAGCGAGACAGGGGGGTATGGCTACACCTTC.

The chain couples TRBV5-1 to TRBJ2-5; no clear D. Trimming left V 4 bases short and J 2 bases short, with 9 bases between. Germline V gene data show CDR1 as SGHRS and CDR2 as YFSETQ. The CDR3 is 13 amino acids. The CDR3 DNA follows: TGCGCCAGCAGCCCCTTTCCGCAAGAGACCCAGTACTTC. Translating it yields CASSPFPQETQYF.

The gene calls are TRBV7-2 and TRBJ2-3, with 8 bases matching TRBD2. Germline values: CDR1 SGHTA, CDR2 FQGNSA. The CDR3 runs 16 residues. The J segment lost 0 bases and the V segment lost 5 bases, leaving 7 bases of the junction unmatched. The CDR3 loop is CASSLLAGTSTDTQYF. The DNA of the CDR3 is TGTGCCAGCAGCCTTTTAGCGGGGACTAGCACAGATACGCAGTATTTT.

V is TRBV29-1 and J is TRBJ2-1; D is possibly TRBD2 (5 bases). Germline V gene sequence: CDR1 SQVTM, CDR2 ANQGSEA. The CDR3 contains 14 residues. CDR3 residues: CSHGGGSTYNEQFF. The CDR3 DNA sequence: TGCAGTCACGGAGGTGGCAGTACTTACAATGAGCAGTTCTTC.

V usage is TRBV20-1 and J usage is TRBJ2-3; possibly TRBD2 for D (5 bases). Trimming removed 3 bases from V and 0 bases from J, with 16 bases in between. Germline-derived CDR1 and CDR2 are DFQATT and SNEGSKA (reference sequence). The CDR3 is made up of 16 amino acids. The CDR3 DNA sequence: TGCAGTGCTAGTATTTTAGTCTGGACTAGCACAGATACGCAGTATTTT. This sequence encodes CSASILVWTSTDTQYF.

The gene calls are TRBV27 and TRBJ1-2; possible D gene TRBD1, 6 bases. This CDR3 contains 14 residues. V was clipped by 2 bases and J by 7 bases, with 14 bases between them. Germline values: CDR1 MNHEY, CDR2 SMNVEV (reference sequence). CDR3 loop: CASSLSTGQPGYTF. CDR3 bases: TGTGCCAGCAGTTTAAGTACGGGACAACCTGGCTACACCTTC.

V and J are TRBV5-1 and TRBJ1-1; D possibly corresponds to TRBD1 (5 bases). Germline V gene data show CDR1 as SGHRS and CDR2 as YFSETQ. Trimming left V 4 bases short and J 2 bases short, with 12 bases between. CDR3 length: 14 amino acids. CDR3 residues: CASSMTERNTEAFF. Written as DNA, the CDR3 is TGCGCCAGCAGCATGACAGAGAGAAACACTGAAGCTTTCTTT.